This T cell receptor (beta chain) was captured by sequencing in a study of breast tumors, draining lymph nodes, adjacent tissues. This clonotype appeared a single time. What it binds is unknown. Study-wide points: Tumor T cell lymph node origin was a supported hypothesis, not proven.

TCRdb reanalysed the multiplex PCR reads using MiXCR and keeps one entry per CDR3 protein. The repertoire holds about 66,000 distinct CDR3 sequences, with approximately 40% as singletons. This CDR3 contains 16 residues. From germline, CDR1 is SGHRS and CDR2 YFSETQ. Trimming took 1 base from V and 3 from J; bases not matched to a gene: 3. Sequencing was performed on breast tumor tissue. This clonotype was sampled from a female donor with breast cancer. Some clones in this sample may be carry-over from other donors' samples. This sequence joins TRBV5-1 and TRBJ2-2; TRBD1 matches 10 bases. The chain's CDR3 is CASSLTGTGDTGELFF. The CDR3 bases are TGCGCCAGCAGCTTGACCGGGACAGGGGACACCGGGGAGCTGTTTTTT. Looking up the rest from reference TRBV5-1 and TRBJ2-2 gives the full variable domain: KAGVTQTPRYLIKTRGQQVTLSCSPISGHRSVSWYQQTPGQGLQFLFEYFSETQRNKGNFPGRFSGRQFSNSRSEMNVSTLELGDSALYLCASSLTGTGDTGELFFGEGSRLTVL.